This T cell receptor beta chain was captured by sequencing in a study of metastatic and nonmetastatic thyroid tumors. Judged by abundance, this clone is medium-sized. No treatment of any kind had been given to any patient before thyroid surgery. TCRdb re-called the PCR reads through MiXCR. This sample has around 24,000 clones, with 20% to 25% found just once. Germline V CDR1 and CDR2: SGHAT, FQNNGV. V lost 3 bases and J 1 base, leaving 9 bases between the germline ends. There are 14 residues in the CDR3. The sequenced sample was blood. The sequence derives from a male donor with papillary thyroid cancer or a benign thyroid nodule (not recorded which). Some clones in this sample may be carry-over from other donors' samples. This rearrangement joins TRBV11-2 to TRBJ1-1, with D hard to call. CDR3 region: CASSFGPTNTEAFF. The DNA of the CDR3 is TGTGCCAGCAGCTTTGGACCGACGAACACTGAAGCTTTCTTT.